Each of the 32 T cell receptor beta chains below was sequenced from the same sample in a study of T cell responses to AZD1222 COVID-19 vaccine. This table comes from immunoSEQ multiplex PCR, and its TCRdb copy is limited to in-frame clones, with some not included. The sample shows around 100,000 clones, 90% to 95% of them seen only once. The sample in question was peripheral blood, obtained on day 0 of AZD1222 vaccination. The receptor source for this set is an adult in good health.

The chain has TRBV7-2 and TRBJ1-2; a possible D gene is TRBD1 (6 bases). The germline V gene has CDR1 SGHTA and CDR2 FQGNSA. Trimming shortened V by 0 bases and J by 3 bases, and 8 bases separated the two germline ends. CDR3 length equals 14 residues. In nucleotides, the CDR3 is TGTGCCAGCAGCTTAGCGCGGACAGACTATGGCTACACCTTC. As protein: CASSLARTDYGYTF.

The chain couples TRBV7-2 to TRBJ1-4, with D possibly being TRBD1 (6 bases). With 4 bases removed from V and 7 bases from J, the gap between germline ends came to 16 bases. The CDR3 has 15 residues. Germline loops: CDR1 SGHTA, CDR2 FQGNSA. The CDR3 nucleotides are TGTGCCAGCAGCTCCGACGGGGGGCGCGGTGAAAAACTGTTTTTT. This encodes CASSSDGGRGEKLFF.

The rearrangement links TRBV9 to TRBJ1-3; no clear D. The germline gives CDR1 SGDLS, CDR2 YYNGEE. Trimming stripped 3 bases from V and 0 bases from J, with 10 bases between. This CDR3 has 15 amino acids. CDR3 nucleotide sequence: TGTGCCAGCAGCGGCGGCTACGGCTCTGGAAACACCATATATTTT. It is translated as CASSGGYGSGNTIYF.

This clone appeared a single time. The V gene is TRBV20-1, the J gene TRBJ2-7; D may be TRBD1 or TRBD2 (5 bases each). V gave up 0 bases and J gave up 5 bases, with 5 bases separating them. CDR1 is DFQATT and CDR2 is SNEGSKA in the germline V gene (reference sequence). The CDR3 has 11 residues. CDR3 sequence: CSAREGDEQYF. The CDR3 bases are TGCAGTGCTAGAGAGGGGGACGAGCAGTACTTC.

The chain has TRBV9 and TRBJ1-1, with D unresolved. V was trimmed by 0 bases and J by 8 bases, leaving 14 bases between them. Germline CDR1 is SGDLS and CDR2 is YYNGEE. CDR3 length equals 14 residues. CDR3 DNA sequence: TGTGCCAGCAGCGTAGTCAGCGCGGGAGGGGAAGCTTTCTTT. This codes for CASSVVSAGGEAFF.

CDR3 coding DNA: TGTGCCAGCAAGTCATCAACTAATGAAAAACTGTTTTTT. Its protein product is CASKSSTNEKLFF. The chain links TRBV9 to TRBJ1-4, with unresolved D. This CDR3 spans 13 amino acids. CDR1 and CDR2 (germline): SGDLS, YYNGEE. Trimming removed 6 bases from V and 0 bases from J, with 6 bases in between.

This rearrangement joins TRBV7-6 to TRBJ1-1, with 8 bases aligning to TRBD1. The germline V gene has CDR1 SGHVS and CDR2 FNYEAQ. The CDR3 has 14 residues. V lost 3 bases to trimming and J lost 1 base; unmatched junction nucleotides: 1. The CDR3 coding sequence is TGTGCCAGCAGCTTCGGGACAGGGAACACTGAAGCTTTCTTT. It translates to CASSFGTGNTEAFF.

V usage is TRBV19 and J usage is TRBJ1-3; no clear D gene. The CDR3 covers 15 residues. CDR1 and CDR2 from the germline V gene are LNHDA and SQIVND (reference sequence). V shed 3 bases and J shed 0 bases, with 9 bases lying between them. The DNA for the CDR3 is TGTGCCAGTAGTATCGGGCTGAGCTCTGGAAACACCATATATTTT. Amino acid sequence: CASSIGLSSGNTIYF.

The rearrangement joins TRBV12-3 or TRBV12-4 to TRBJ1-1, with D uncertain. V lost 2 bases, J lost 7 bases, and 8 bases lay in between. The CDR3 runs 12 residues. The CDR3 sequence is CASSLLAREAFF. For the CDR3, the DNA is TGTGCCAGCAGTTTATTGGCGCGTGAAGCTTTCTTT.

This sequence joins TRBV2 and TRBJ1-4; D unresolved. The germline V and J ends were trimmed by 4 bases and 8 bases, with 14 bases remaining between them. Per the germline V gene, CDR1 is SNHLY and CDR2 is FYNNEI. The CDR3 is 14 residues long. In DNA form, the CDR3 reads TGTGCCAGCAGTGGTGGCCCCATTAACGAAAAACTGTTTTTT. Its translation is CASSGGPINEKLFF.

This chain joins TRBV12-5 and TRBJ2-1; D is perhaps TRBD1 (6 bases). This CDR3 has 17 residues. Deletions cut 4 bases from V and 7 bases from J, with 23 bases between. Per the germline V gene, CDR1 is LGHNT and CDR2 is FRNRAP. As DNA, the CDR3 is TGTGCTAGTGGTTCCTCCCTAGGGACACGCTGGGGGAATGAGCAGTTCTTC. Translated: CASGSSLGTRWGNEQFF.

The chain links TRBV7-2 to TRBJ1-2, with D tentatively TRBD1 (5 bases). The CDR3 totals 15 residues. Trimming took off 7 bases at V and 0 bases at J, with 15 bases between the two ends. CDR1 SGHTA and CDR2 FQGNSA come from the germline V gene. The CDR3 DNA sequence: TGTGCCAGCAAAACTGAAAGGGACCCTAACTATGGCTACACCTTC. Its translation is CASKTERDPNYGYTF.

As to this clone: An end of the junction differs from the germline gene, which may be a read error. This CDR3 reads CASSLARAGGTEAFF. In nucleotides, the CDR3 is TGTGCCAGCAGCCTAGCAAGGGCCGGCGGTACTGAAGCTTTCTTT. The chain carries TRBV7-8 and TRBJ1-1; D gene uncertain. Germline CDR1 is SGHVS and CDR2 is FQNEAQ. CDR3 length: 15 amino acids.

The chain has TRBV4-3 and TRBJ2-1; 16 positions agree with TRBD2. J was trimmed by 4 bases and V by 4 bases; bases with no gene match: 10. CDR1 and CDR2 (germline): LGHNA, YSLEER. This CDR3 has 19 amino acids. CDR3 residues: CASSREVGTSGRGYNEQFF. DNA of the CDR3: TGCGCCAGCAGCCGAGAAGTCGGGACTAGCGGGAGGGGGTACAATGAGCAGTTCTTC.

The rearrangement joins TRBV6-2 or TRBV6-3 to TRBJ2-7, with TRBD2 matching over 14 bases. Germline assignment: CDR1 MNHEY and CDR2 SVGEGT. The CDR3 covers 15 residues. The trim removed 5 bases at V and 5 bases at J, leaving 5 bases unmatched. The CDR3 coding sequence is TGTGCCAGCAGTAAAGGGACTAGCGGGAGTAACGAGCAGTACTTC. Its protein product is CASSKGTSGSNEQYF.

The chain joins TRBV5-1 to TRBJ2-1; D ambiguous. The CDR3 spans 14 residues. Germline lookup yields CDR1 SGHRS and CDR2 YFSETQ. V was trimmed by 0 bases and J by 2 bases, leaving 6 bases between them. CDR3 DNA: TGCGCCAGCAGCTTGGACGGCCCCTACAATGAGCAGTTCTTC. Protein sequence: CASSLDGPYNEQFF.

This chain links TRBV3-1 (or the pseudogene TRBV3-2) with TRBJ1-5; 10 bases fit TRBD1. V dropped 4 bases and J dropped 7; count of bases not matched to a gene: 4. CDR1 and CDR2 from the germline V gene are LGHDT and YNNKEL (reference sequence). This CDR3 comprises 14 residues. The CDR3 bases are TGTGCCAGCAGCCTCGGACAGGGGGGGCAGCCCCAGCATTTT. Amino acids: CASSLGQGGQPQHF.

On this clone: The sample carries other DNA sequences with the same CDR3. The CDR3 loop is CATSSGETQYF. The CDR3 DNA follows: TGTGCCACCAGCAGTGGGGAGACCCAGTACTTC. This chain connects TRBV15 to TRBJ2-5; D gene ambiguous. Germline values: CDR1 LNHNV, CDR2 YYDKDF (reference sequence). The CDR3 has 11 amino acids. Trimming removed 3 bases from V and 5 bases from J, with 4 bases in between.

Only a few counts were recorded for this clone. The gene calls are TRBV7-6 and TRBJ2-1; maybe TRBD2 (6 bases). This CDR3 has 15 residues. Trimming stripped 5 bases from V and 0 bases from J, with 11 bases between. CDR1 SGHVS and CDR2 FNYEAQ come from the germline V gene. Written as DNA, the CDR3 is TGTGCCAGCAGCCCAACGGGAGCCTCCTACAATGAGCAGTTCTTC. This encodes CASSPTGASYNEQFF.

V is TRBV30 and J is TRBJ1-1; a possible D gene is TRBD1 (6 bases). Per germline, CDR1 GTSNPN and CDR2 SVGIG (reference sequence). V lost 4 bases, J lost 4 bases, and 10 bases lay in between. The CDR3 contains 12 residues. The CDR3 sequence: CAWKVRGTEAFF. CDR3 bases: TGTGCCTGGAAAGTCAGGGGCACTGAAGCTTTCTTT. Using reference TRBV30 and TRBJ1-1 for the parts outside the CDR3, the full variable domain is SQTIHQWPATLVQPVGSPLSLECTVEGTSNPNLYWYRQAAGRGLQLLFYSVGIGQISSEVPQNLSASRPQDRQFILSSKKLLLSDSGFYLCAWKVRGTEAFFGQGTRLTVV.

This clone was seen only a few times. The chain carries TRBV7-9 and TRBJ1-4; 9 positions match TRBD1. Unmatched junction bases numbered 4, after V lost 7 bases and J lost 4 bases. The CDR3 is 14 amino acids. Germline-derived CDR1 and CDR2 are SEHNR and FQNEAQ (reference sequence). As DNA, the CDR3 is TGTGCCAGCACGAGGACAGGGGTTAATGAAAAACTGTTTTTT. It encodes CASTRTGVNEKLFF.

V usage is TRBV10-3 and J usage is TRBJ1-1; D gene uncertain. Deletions cut 10 bases from V and 2 bases from J, with 8 bases between. This CDR3 region has 11 residues. Germline assignment: CDR1 ENHRY and CDR2 SYGVKD. The CDR3 is CATTDNTEAFF. The DNA of the CDR3 is TGTGCCACTACGGACAACACTGAAGCTTTCTTT.

The chain couples TRBV6-2 or TRBV6-3 to TRBJ1-2, with TRBD1 identical over 11 bases. J gave up 5 bases and V 4 bases, and 9 bases lay outside the gene matches. The CDR3 loop spans 16 amino acids. From germline, CDR1 is MNHEY and CDR2 SVGEGT. The CDR3 region is CASSSQSGTGGYGYTF. The CDR3 DNA follows: TGTGCCAGCAGTTCGCAGTCCGGGACAGGGGGATATGGCTACACCTTC.

J is TRBJ1-5 and V is TRBV24-1; no clear D gene. The CDR3 loop spans 13 amino acids. CDR1 and CDR2 (germline): KGHDR, SFDVKD. Between the trimmed V and J ends, which lost 5 bases and 6 bases, there was a span of 10 bases. CDR3 bases: TGTGCCACCAGTGGTCCACCGGGTCAGCCCCAGCATTTT. Translated: CATSGPPGQPQHF.

The rearrangement joins TRBV6-5 to TRBJ2-7; D is perhaps TRBD1 or TRBD2 (5 bases each). The CDR3 loop spans 14 amino acids. V lost 7 bases to trimming and J lost 0 bases, with 13 bases between them. Germline loops: CDR1 MNHEY, CDR2 SVGAGI. CDR3 loop: CASISGTASYEQYF. CDR3 bases: TGTGCCAGCATATCCGGGACGGCCTCCTACGAGCAGTACTTC.

The chain has TRBV28 and TRBJ1-6, with a weak D call TRBD1 (5 bases). This CDR3 is built from 14 residues. In germline, CDR1 is MDHEN, CDR2 SYDVKM. V lost 4 bases and J lost 7, with 11 bases in between. DNA of the CDR3: TGTGCCAGCAGTTCCGCAGGGCTAAATTCACCCCTCCACTTT. Translating it yields CASSSAGLNSPLHF. The full variable domain, its missing parts supplied by reference TRBV28 and TRBJ1-6, is DVKVTQSSRYLVKRTGEKVFLECVQDMDHENMFWYRQDPGLGLRLIYFSYDVKMKEKGDIPEGYSVSREKKERFSLILESASTNQTSMYLCASSSAGLNSPLHFGNGTRLTVT.

The chain combines TRBV18 with TRBJ2-5; TRBD1 might be the D (5 bases). V lost 5 bases to trimming and J lost 2 bases, with 12 bases between them. This CDR3 contains 14 residues. From germline, CDR1 is KGHSH and CDR2 LQKENI. Here the CDR3 DNA reads TGTGCCAGCTCATCGTCGACAGTACAAGAGACCCAGTACTTC. This translates into CASSSSTVQETQYF.

This chain joins TRBV6-6 and TRBJ2-7; D gene ambiguous. The germline gives CDR1 MNHNY, CDR2 SVGAGI (reference sequence). This CDR3 contains 13 residues. V dropped 6 bases and J dropped 1 base, with 10 bases sitting between them. The CDR3 loop reads CASSDPASYEQYF. The CDR3 coding sequence is TGTGCCAGCAGCGACCCAGCATCCTACGAGCAGTACTTC.

This chain uses TRBV5-5 with TRBJ1-4; D possibly corresponds to TRBD1 (5 bases). Deletions cut 0 bases from V and 3 bases from J, with 12 bases between. In germline, CDR1 is SGHKS, CDR2 YYEKEE (reference sequence). The CDR3 length is 16 residues. The CDR3: CASSLVAGASNEKLFF. The CDR3 DNA sequence: TGTGCCAGCAGCTTGGTGGCCGGGGCCTCTAATGAAAAACTGTTTTTT. The full variable domain, with the rest looked up from reference TRBV5-5 and TRBJ1-4, is DAGVTQSPTHLIKTRGQQVTLRCSPISGHKSVSWYQQVLGQGPQFIFQYYEKEERGRGNFPDRFSARQFPNYSSELNVNALLLGDSALYLCASSLVAGASNEKLFFGSGTQLSVL.

The rearrangement uses TRBV6-5 and TRBJ2-7; 10 bases line up with TRBD2. Germline assignment: CDR1 MNHEY and CDR2 SVGAGI. The junction had 4 bases not matched to a gene; V was cut back by 10 bases and J by 7 bases. CDR3 length: 11 amino acids. DNA for the CDR3: TGTGCCACCGAGCGGGAGGGTGAGCAGTACTTC. Protein product: CATEREGEQYF.

The chain couples TRBV11-2 to TRBJ2-2, with D hard to call. Germline V gene data show CDR1 as SGHAT and CDR2 as FQNNGV. The CDR3 consists of 13 residues. The V gene lost 5 bases and the J gene lost 5 bases, with 9 bases spanning the gap. CDR3 protein: CASSGRGTGELFF. Here the CDR3 DNA reads TGTGCCAGCAGCGGCCGTGGGACCGGGGAGCTGTTTTTT.

The chain uses TRBV5-1 and TRBJ2-4; TRBD2 agrees at 11 bases. Germline V gene sequence: CDR1 SGHRS, CDR2 YFSETQ. With 5 bases clipped from V and 0 bases from J, the junction kept 10 bases outside the gene matches. This CDR3 region has 18 residues. The CDR3 sequence is CASRSTSGGDLAKNIQYF. As DNA, the CDR3 is TGCGCCAGCAGAAGTACTAGCGGGGGCGATCTAGCCAAAAACATTCAGTACTTC.